These 26 T cell receptor beta chains originate from one sample sequenced in a study of blood T cell repertoires in COVID-19. TCRdb's copy holds only in-frame clones and misses some; the assay was immunoSEQ multiplex PCR. The table lists about 250,000 clones, 80% to 90% of them singletons. The specimen was peripheral blood. The receptors derive from a middle-aged man with active or convalescent COVID-19.

The chain employs TRBV9 and TRBJ1-3; D is perhaps TRBD1 (5 bases). This CDR3 has 15 residues. The ends were cut back, 4 bases at V and 0 bases at J, with 11 bases in the middle. In germline, CDR1 is SGDLS, CDR2 YYNGEE. The CDR3 here is CASSPGTYSGNTIYF. Written as DNA, the CDR3 is TGTGCCAGCAGCCCTGGGACTTACTCTGGAAACACCATATATTTT.

The V gene is TRBV19, the J gene TRBJ2-7, with no clear D. V was trimmed by 1 base and J by 2 bases, leaving 12 bases between them. The CDR3 has 15 residues. Per the germline V gene, CDR1 is LNHDA and CDR2 is SQIVND (reference sequence). This CDR3 reads CASSIGPGTAYEQYF. Here the CDR3 DNA reads TGTGCCAGTAGTATAGGTCCAGGTACCGCCTACGAGCAGTACTTC.

This chain links TRBV10-3 with TRBJ2-5; perhaps TRBD1 as D (5 bases). The germline CDR1 and CDR2 sequences are ENHRY and SYGVKD. The CDR3 covers 13 residues. Trimming removed 4 bases at V and 2 bases at J, with 8 bases between. The CDR3 nucleotides are TGTGCCATCAGTGGACAGCCACAAGAGACCCAGTACTTC. Its translation: CAISGQPQETQYF.

The CDR3 sequence: CASSHGSGSTDTQYF. CDR3 DNA: TGTGCCAGCAGCCATGGTAGCGGATCCACAGATACGCAGTATTTT. The chain joins TRBV5-4 to TRBJ2-3; TRBD2 might be the D (6 bases). Per germline, CDR1 SGHNT and CDR2 YYREEE (reference sequence). There are 15 residues in the CDR3. Trimming stripped 4 bases from V and 2 bases from J, with 14 bases between.

The chain recombines TRBV30 with TRBJ1-5; D perhaps matches TRBD1 (6 bases). The germline V gene encodes CDR1 GTSNPN and CDR2 SVGIG (reference sequence). This CDR3 has 14 residues. V was trimmed by 3 bases and J by 7 bases, leaving 16 bases between them. The CDR3 region is CAWSVSQGGQPQHF. DNA of the CDR3: TGTGCCTGGAGCGTTTCACAAGGGGGACAGCCCCAGCATTTT.

V is TRBV11-3 and J is TRBJ1-1; D not certain. V was trimmed by 3 bases and J by 4 bases, leaving 6 bases between them. Germline lookup yields CDR1 SGHNT and CDR2 YENEEA. The CDR3 contains 12 residues. The CDR3 protein is CASSFPGTEAFF. The CDR3 region has the DNA TGTGCCAGCAGCTTCCCAGGCACTGAAGCTTTCTTT.

The chain joins TRBV20-1 to TRBJ1-1, with D possibly being TRBD1 (5 bases). The CDR3 length is 10 residues. Trimming removed 5 bases from V and 11 bases from J, with 12 bases in between. Germline CDR1 DFQATT, CDR2 SNEGSKA (reference sequence). In DNA form, the CDR3 reads TGCAGTGCTCCCGGGGGGAGGGCTTTCTTT. Amino acids: CSAPGGRAFF.

V usage is TRBV6-5 and J usage is TRBJ1-2, with D unclear. CDR1 is MNHEY, CDR2 SVGAGI, per germline. The CDR3 covers 13 residues. V was shortened by 6 bases and J by 6 bases, with 14 bases between the two germline ends. The CDR3 nucleotides read TGTGCCAGCAGGGTCGGGGTCACGCATGGCTACACCTTC. This sequence encodes CASRVGVTHGYTF.

The chain combines TRBV5-1 with TRBJ1-2; 7 bases are shared with TRBD1. Germline V gene lookup returns CDR1 SGHRS and CDR2 YFSETQ. CDR3 size: 14 residues. The ends lost 4 bases at V and 4 bases at J; junction bases unmatched: 7. For the CDR3, the DNA is TGCGCCAGCAGCCGAACAGGGGTGAGCTATGGCTACACCTTC. It yields the protein CASSRTGVSYGYTF.

The chain employs TRBV2 and TRBJ1-4; D is unclear. Germline CDR1 SNHLY, CDR2 FYNNEI. The CDR3 totals 13 residues. Trimming left V 7 bases short and J 8 bases short, with 14 bases between. The CDR3 is CASTKEAREKLFF. CDR3 DNA sequence: TGTGCCAGCACGAAAGAGGCGCGAGAAAAACTGTTTTTT.

V is TRBV6-2 or TRBV6-3 and J is TRBJ1-1; D remains unclear. Trimming stripped 0 bases from V and 1 base from J, with 6 bases between. Per germline, CDR1 MNHEY and CDR2 SVGEGT. CDR3 length equals 14 residues. CDR3 bases: TGTGCCAGCAGTTACTCCGAGTCGAACACTGAAGCTTTCTTT. Protein sequence: CASSYSESNTEAFF.

The chain recombines TRBV19 with TRBJ1-6, with D unclear. The V end lost 7 bases, the J end lost 8 bases, and 15 bases lay between the germline ends. The CDR3 is 14 residues long. Per germline, CDR1 LNHDA and CDR2 SQIVND (reference sequence). CDR3 sequence reads: CASTVLGLDSPLHF. The CDR3 DNA follows: TGTGCCAGTACCGTCCTAGGATTAGATTCACCCCTCCACTTT.

The chain recombines TRBV20-1 with TRBJ2-2; D unclear. The length of the CDR3 is 13 residues. Per the germline V gene, CDR1 is DFQATT and CDR2 is SNEGSKA (reference sequence). The V and J ends lost 6 bases and 6 bases respectively, with 14 bases between them. CDR3 residues: CSASLSGSGELFF. The CDR3 DNA follows: TGCAGTGCGAGTTTATCGGGTTCCGGGGAGCTGTTTTTT.

This sequence joins TRBV5-1 and TRBJ2-2; 8 bases agree with TRBD1. Germline lookup yields CDR1 SGHRS and CDR2 YFSETQ. This CDR3 has 18 amino acids. The J segment lost 1 base and the V segment lost 1 base, leaving 9 bases of the junction unmatched. The CDR3 spells CASSLRDRSLRNTGELFF. The CDR3 DNA reads as TGCGCCAGCAGCTTGCGGGACAGGTCTTTAAGGAACACCGGGGAGCTGTTTTTT. Full variable domain (missing parts from reference TRBV5-1 and TRBJ2-2): KAGVTQTPRYLIKTRGQQVTLSCSPISGHRSVSWYQQTPGQGLQFLFEYFSETQRNKGNFPGRFSGRQFSNSRSEMNVSTLELGDSALYLCASSLRDRSLRNTGELFFGEGSRLTVL.

The V and J genes are TRBV5-1 and TRBJ2-1, with TRBD2 matching over 12 bases. V shed 6 bases, J shed 3 bases, and the junction held 4 bases outside the gene matches. The CDR3 totals 15 residues. Germline CDR1 is SGHRS and CDR2 is YFSETQ. The CDR3 sequence is CASTQTSGSYNEQFF. The DNA of the CDR3 is TGCGCCAGCACCCAGACTAGCGGGAGCTACAATGAGCAGTTCTTC.

By share of the sample, this clone is medium-sized (0.01 to 0.1%). The rearrangement joins TRBV6-1 to TRBJ1-6; a possible D gene is TRBD1 (5 bases). The CDR3 is 14 amino acids. Germline-derived CDR1 and CDR2 are MNHNS and SASEGT. Trimming stripped 3 bases from V and 7 bases from J, with 10 bases between. CDR3 in amino acids: CASSDQGGNSPLHF. The CDR3 DNA reads as TGTGCCAGCAGTGATCAGGGTGGGAATTCACCCCTCCACTTT.

This chain connects TRBV6-6 to TRBJ1-2; 9 nucleotides line up with TRBD1. V trimming: 6 bases; J trimming: 8 bases; junction bases outside the gene matches: 16. There are 16 residues in the CDR3. Germline CDR1 is MNHNY and CDR2 is SVGAGI (reference sequence). Here the CDR3 reads CASRTSGGDRAIGYTF. CDR3 DNA sequence: TGTGCCAGCAGGACCTCGGGGGGGGACAGGGCGATCGGCTACACCTTC.

The genes are TRBV12-3 or TRBV12-4 and TRBJ1-1, with D possibly TRBD1 on 5 matching bases. The CDR3 contains 13 residues. V dropped 3 bases and J dropped 4 bases, with 9 bases sitting between them. CDR3 protein: CASSFRGFTEAFF. The CDR3 nucleotides are TGTGCCAGCAGTTTTCGGGGGTTCACTGAAGCTTTCTTT.

V gene TRBV9 combines with J gene TRBJ2-1, with D tentatively TRBD2 (6 bases). Germline assignment: CDR1 SGDLS and CDR2 YYNGEE. There are 15 residues in the CDR3. With 3 bases removed from V and 4 bases from J, the gap between germline ends came to 14 bases. CDR3 in DNA: TGTGCCAGCAGCGCCGCCGGGACTTCTTACAATGAGCAGTTCTTC. As protein: CASSAAGTSYNEQFF.

The rearrangement joins TRBV9 to TRBJ2-1, with 7 positions matching TRBD2. Germline V CDR1 and CDR2: SGDLS, YYNGEE. The CDR3 extends over 15 amino acids. The V segment lost 0 bases and the J segment 3 bases; nucleotides outside the gene matches: 3. The CDR3 DNA follows: TGTGCCAGCAGCGTAGAGGGAGGGGACTACAATGAGCAGTTCTTC. This sequence encodes CASSVEGGDYNEQFF. Combining the CDR3 with reference TRBV9 and TRBJ2-1 gives the whole variable domain DSGVTQTPKHLITATGQRVTLRCSPRSGDLSVYWYQQSLDQGLQFLIQYYNGEERAKGNILERFSAQQFPDLHSELNLSSLELGDSALYFCASSVEGGDYNEQFFGPGTRLTVL.

J is TRBJ2-5 and V is TRBV28; 7 bases line up with TRBD2. Germline V gene lookup returns CDR1 MDHEN and CDR2 SYDVKM. V dropped 5 bases and J dropped 5; count of bases not matched to a gene: 8. The CDR3 extends over 14 amino acids. In nucleotides, the CDR3 is TGTGCCAGCAGTACCGTTAGCGGGTTCGAGACCCAGTACTTC. Translated: CASSTVSGFETQYF. The entire variable domain, with the rest obtained from reference TRBV28 and TRBJ2-5, is as follows: DVKVTQSSRYLVKRTGEKVFLECVQDMDHENMFWYRQDPGLGLRLIYFSYDVKMKEKGDIPEGYSVSREKKERFSLILESASTNQTSMYLCASSTVSGFETQYFGPGTRLLVL.

This chain uses TRBV9 with TRBJ2-1; 9 bases are a match to TRBD1. Trimming removed 3 bases from V and 1 base from J; junction bases left unmatched: 5. From germline, CDR1 is SGDLS and CDR2 YYNGEE. This CDR3 comprises 16 residues. In nucleotides, the CDR3 is TGTGCCAGCAGCGCCAGACAGGGGGGGTCCTACAATGAGCAGTTCTTC. Translating it yields CASSARQGGSYNEQFF.

The chain uses TRBV3-1 (or the pseudogene TRBV3-2) and TRBJ2-1; TRBD1 matches 8 bases. The V and J ends lost 1 base and 4 bases, in that order; junction bases with no gene match: 9. The CDR3 contains 17 residues. In germline, CDR1 is LGHDT, CDR2 YNNKEL (reference sequence). The CDR3 loop is CASSQGTGNIRYNEQFF. The CDR3 DNA sequence: TGTGCCAGCAGCCAAGGGACAGGGAATATCCGATACAATGAGCAGTTCTTC.

The rearrangement links TRBV28 to TRBJ2-7, with 10 bases that match TRBD2. V lost 1 base and J lost 2; bases outside the gene matches: 2. The V gene's germline CDR1 is MDHEN and CDR2 SYDVKM. This CDR3 has 15 residues. The CDR3 region has the DNA TGTGCCAGCAGTTTATTAACTAGCGGGACCTACGAGCAGTACTTC. It yields the protein CASSLLTSGTYEQYF.

The rearrangement links TRBV5-6 to TRBJ1-2, with a weak D call TRBD1 (6 bases). V was pared by 4 bases and J by 5 bases, with 9 bases between. Per the germline V gene, CDR1 is SGHDT and CDR2 is YYEEEE. The CDR3 runs to 12 residues. The DNA of the CDR3 is TGTGCCAGCAGCCCCACAGGGTATGGCTACACCTTC. This gives the protein CASSPTGYGYTF.

The chain carries TRBV2 and TRBJ2-7; possible D gene TRBD1, 5 bases. Germline V gives CDR1 SNHLY, CDR2 FYNNEI. Trimming took off 8 bases at V and 3 bases at J, with 17 bases between the two ends. The CDR3 is made up of 14 amino acids. CDR3 residues: CASRLQGSSYEQYF. In DNA, the CDR3 is TGTGCCAGCCGACTTCAGGGTTCCAGCTACGAGCAGTACTTC.